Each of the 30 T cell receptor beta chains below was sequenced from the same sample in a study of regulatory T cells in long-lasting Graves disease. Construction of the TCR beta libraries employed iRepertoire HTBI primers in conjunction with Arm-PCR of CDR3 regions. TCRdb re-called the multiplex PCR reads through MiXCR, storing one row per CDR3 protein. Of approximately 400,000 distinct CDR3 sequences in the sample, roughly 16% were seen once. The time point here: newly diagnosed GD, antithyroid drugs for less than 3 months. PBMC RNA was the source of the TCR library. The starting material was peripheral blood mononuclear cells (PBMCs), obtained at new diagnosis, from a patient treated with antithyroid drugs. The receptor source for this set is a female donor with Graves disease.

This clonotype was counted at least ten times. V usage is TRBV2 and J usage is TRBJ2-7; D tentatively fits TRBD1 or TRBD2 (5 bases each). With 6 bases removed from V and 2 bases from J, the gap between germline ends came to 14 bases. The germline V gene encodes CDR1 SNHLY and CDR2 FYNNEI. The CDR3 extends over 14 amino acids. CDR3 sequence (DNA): TGTGCCAGCAGCCCCGGGACCTCCCCCTACGAGCAGTACTTC. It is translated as CASSPGTSPYEQYF.

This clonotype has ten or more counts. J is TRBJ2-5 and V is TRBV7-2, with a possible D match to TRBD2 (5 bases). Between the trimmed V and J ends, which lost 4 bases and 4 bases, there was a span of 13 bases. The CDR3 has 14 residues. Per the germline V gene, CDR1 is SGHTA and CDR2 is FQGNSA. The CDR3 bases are TGTGCCAGCAGCTCGGAGCTAGCACTAGAGACCCAGTACTTC. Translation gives CASSSELALETQYF.

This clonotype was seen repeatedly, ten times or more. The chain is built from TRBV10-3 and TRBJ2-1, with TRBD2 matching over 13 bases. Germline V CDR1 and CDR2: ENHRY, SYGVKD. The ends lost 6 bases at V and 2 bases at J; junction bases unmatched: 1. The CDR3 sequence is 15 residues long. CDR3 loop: CAISGTSGTYNEQFF. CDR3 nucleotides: TGTGCCATCAGCGGGACTAGCGGGACCTACAATGAGCAGTTCTTC.

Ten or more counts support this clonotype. DNA for the CDR3: TGTGCCAGCAGCCCCCTGTACCAAGAGACCCAGTACTTC. Translating it yields CASSPLYQETQYF. This chain connects TRBV11-2 to TRBJ2-5; D is undetermined. The CDR3 sequence is 13 residues long. V was trimmed by 5 bases and J by 0 bases, leaving 7 bases between them. Germline V lookup: CDR1 SGHAT, CDR2 FQNNGV.

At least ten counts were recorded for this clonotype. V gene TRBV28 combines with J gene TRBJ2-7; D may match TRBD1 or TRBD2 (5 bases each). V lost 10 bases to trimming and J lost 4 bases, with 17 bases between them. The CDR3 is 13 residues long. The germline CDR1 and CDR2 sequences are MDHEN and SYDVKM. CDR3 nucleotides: TGTGCCACTCGGGACCCCTCGGGGTACGAGCAGTACTTC. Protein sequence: CATRDPSGYEQYF. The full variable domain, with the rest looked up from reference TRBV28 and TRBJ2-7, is DVKVTQSSRYLVKRTGEKVFLECVQDMDHENMFWYRQDPGLGLRLIYFSYDVKMKEKGDIPEGYSVSREKKERFSLILESASTNQTSMYLCATRDPSGYEQYFGPGTRLTVT.

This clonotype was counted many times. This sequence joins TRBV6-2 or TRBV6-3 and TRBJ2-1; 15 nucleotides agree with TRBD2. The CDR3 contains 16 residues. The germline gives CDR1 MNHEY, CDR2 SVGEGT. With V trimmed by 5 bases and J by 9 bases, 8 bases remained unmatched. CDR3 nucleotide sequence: TGTGCCAGCAGTGAAGATGGGACTAGCGGGGGGTTTGAGCAGTTCTTC. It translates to CASSEDGTSGGFEQFF.

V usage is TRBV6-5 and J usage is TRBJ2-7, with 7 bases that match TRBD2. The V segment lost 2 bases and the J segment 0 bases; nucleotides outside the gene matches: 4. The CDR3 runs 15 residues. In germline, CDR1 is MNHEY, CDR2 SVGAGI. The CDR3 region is CASSYGRDYSYEQYF. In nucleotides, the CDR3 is TGTGCCAGCAGTTACGGCCGGGACTACTCCTACGAGCAGTACTTC.

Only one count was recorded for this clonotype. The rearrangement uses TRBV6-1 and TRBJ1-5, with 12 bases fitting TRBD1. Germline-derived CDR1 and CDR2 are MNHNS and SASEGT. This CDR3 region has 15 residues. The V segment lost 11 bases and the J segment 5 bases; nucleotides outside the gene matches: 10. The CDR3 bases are TGTGCCCGCGGGGACAGGGGGCGGATAGATCAGCCCCAGCATTTT. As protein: CARGDRGRIDQPQHF.

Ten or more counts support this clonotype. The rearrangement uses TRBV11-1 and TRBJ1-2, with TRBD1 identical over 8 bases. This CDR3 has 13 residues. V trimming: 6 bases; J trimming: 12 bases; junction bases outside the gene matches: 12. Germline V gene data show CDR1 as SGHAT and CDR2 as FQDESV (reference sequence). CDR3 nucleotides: TGTGCCAGCAGTTCGGGGACAGGCCGTGGGCACACCTTC. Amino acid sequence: CASSSGTGRGHTF.

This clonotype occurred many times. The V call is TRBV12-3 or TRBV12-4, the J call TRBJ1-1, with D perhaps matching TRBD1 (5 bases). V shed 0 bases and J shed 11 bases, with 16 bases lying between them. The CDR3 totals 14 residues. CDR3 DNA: TGTGCCAGCAGTTTAGCAGGGACCTGGTTTGAGGCTTTCTTT. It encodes CASSLAGTWFEAFF.

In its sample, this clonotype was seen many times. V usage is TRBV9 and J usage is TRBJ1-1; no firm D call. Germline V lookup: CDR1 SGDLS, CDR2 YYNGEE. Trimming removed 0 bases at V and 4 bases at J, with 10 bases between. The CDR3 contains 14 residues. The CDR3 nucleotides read TGTGCCAGCAGCGTAGTTGTGGGGAGCACTGAAGCTTTCTTT. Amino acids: CASSVVVGSTEAFF.

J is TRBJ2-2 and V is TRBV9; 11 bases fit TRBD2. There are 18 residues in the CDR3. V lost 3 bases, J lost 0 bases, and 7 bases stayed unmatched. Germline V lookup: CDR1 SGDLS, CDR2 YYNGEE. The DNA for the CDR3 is TGTGCCAGCAGCGCCAGGACTAGCGGGCTCACGAACACCGGGGAGCTGTTTTTT. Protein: CASSARTSGLTNTGELFF.

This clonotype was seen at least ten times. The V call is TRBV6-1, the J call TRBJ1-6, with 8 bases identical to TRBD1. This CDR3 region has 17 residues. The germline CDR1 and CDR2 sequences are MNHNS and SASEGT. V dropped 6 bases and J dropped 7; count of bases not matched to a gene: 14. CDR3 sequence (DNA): TGTGCCAGCAGCGAAAGGGCTACAGGGGGACGGAATTCACCCCTCCACTTT. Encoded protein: CASSERATGGRNSPLHF.

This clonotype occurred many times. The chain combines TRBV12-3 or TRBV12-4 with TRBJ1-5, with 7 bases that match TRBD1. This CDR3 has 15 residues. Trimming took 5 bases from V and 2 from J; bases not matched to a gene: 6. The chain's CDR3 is CASSPSGGGNQPQHF. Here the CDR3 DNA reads TGTGCCAGCAGTCCTTCAGGGGGTGGCAATCAGCCCCAGCATTTT.

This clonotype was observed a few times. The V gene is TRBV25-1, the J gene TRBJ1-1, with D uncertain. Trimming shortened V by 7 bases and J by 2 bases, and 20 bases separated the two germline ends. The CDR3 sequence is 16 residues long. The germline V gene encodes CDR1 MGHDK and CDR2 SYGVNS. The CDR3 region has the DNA TGTGCCAGCACACCAAAAGAACCCGGGAAAAACACTGAAGCTTTCTTT. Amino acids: CASTPKEPGKNTEAFF.

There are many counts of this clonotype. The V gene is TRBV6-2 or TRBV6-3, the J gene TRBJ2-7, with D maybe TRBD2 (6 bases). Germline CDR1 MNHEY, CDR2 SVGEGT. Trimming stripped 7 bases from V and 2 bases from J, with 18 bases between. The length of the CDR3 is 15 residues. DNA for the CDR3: TGTGCCAGCAACCGGGACTCCTCCAATCCCTACGAGCAGTACTTC. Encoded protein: CASNRDSSNPYEQYF.

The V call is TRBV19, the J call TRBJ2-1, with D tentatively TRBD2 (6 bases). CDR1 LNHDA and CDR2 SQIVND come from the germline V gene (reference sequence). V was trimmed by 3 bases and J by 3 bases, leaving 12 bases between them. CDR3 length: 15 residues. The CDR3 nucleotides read TGTGCCAGTAGTATGGGGACTTCTATCTACAATGAGCAGTTCTTC. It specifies CASSMGTSIYNEQFF.

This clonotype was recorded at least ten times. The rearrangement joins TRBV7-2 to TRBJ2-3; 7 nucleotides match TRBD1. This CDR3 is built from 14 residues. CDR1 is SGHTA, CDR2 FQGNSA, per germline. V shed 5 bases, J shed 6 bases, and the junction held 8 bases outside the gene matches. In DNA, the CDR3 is TGTGCCAGCAGCAACGGACAGGCCTCGGATACGCAGTATTTT. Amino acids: CASSNGQASDTQYF.

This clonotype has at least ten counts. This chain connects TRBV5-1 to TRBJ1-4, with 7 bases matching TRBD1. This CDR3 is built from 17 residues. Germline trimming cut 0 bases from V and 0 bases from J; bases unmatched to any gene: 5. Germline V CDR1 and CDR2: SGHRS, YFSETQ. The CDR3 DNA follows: TGCGCCAGCAGCTTGGACCCCGACAGGGCAACTAATGAAAAACTGTTTTTT. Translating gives CASSLDPDRATNEKLFF.

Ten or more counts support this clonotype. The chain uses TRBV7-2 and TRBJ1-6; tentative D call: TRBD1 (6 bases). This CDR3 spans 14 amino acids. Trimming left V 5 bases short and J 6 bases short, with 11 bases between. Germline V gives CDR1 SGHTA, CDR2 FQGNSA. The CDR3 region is CASSNRDSNSPLHF. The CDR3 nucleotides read TGTGCCAGCAGCAACAGGGATTCTAATTCACCCCTCCACTTT. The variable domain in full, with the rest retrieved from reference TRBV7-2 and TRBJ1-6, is GAGVSQSPSNKVTEKGKDVELRCDPISGHTALYWYRQSLGQGLEFLIYFQGNSAPDKSGLPSDRFSAERTGGSVSTLTIQRTQQEDSAVYLCASSNRDSNSPLHFGNGTRLTVT.

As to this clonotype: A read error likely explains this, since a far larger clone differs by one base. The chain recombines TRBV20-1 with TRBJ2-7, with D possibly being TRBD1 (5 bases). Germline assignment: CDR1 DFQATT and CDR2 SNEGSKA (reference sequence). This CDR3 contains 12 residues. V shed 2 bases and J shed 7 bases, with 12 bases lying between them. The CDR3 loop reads CSARRQGNEQYF. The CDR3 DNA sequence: TGCAGTGCTAGAAGGCAGGGCAATGAGCAGTACTTC.

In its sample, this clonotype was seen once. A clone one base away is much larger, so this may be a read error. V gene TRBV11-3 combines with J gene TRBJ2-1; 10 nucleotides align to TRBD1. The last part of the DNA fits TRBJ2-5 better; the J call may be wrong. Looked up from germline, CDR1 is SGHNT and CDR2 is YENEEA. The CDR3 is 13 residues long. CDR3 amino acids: CASTPGQGKTQYF. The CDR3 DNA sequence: TGTGCCAGCACCCCGGGACAGGGGAAGACCCAGTACTTC.

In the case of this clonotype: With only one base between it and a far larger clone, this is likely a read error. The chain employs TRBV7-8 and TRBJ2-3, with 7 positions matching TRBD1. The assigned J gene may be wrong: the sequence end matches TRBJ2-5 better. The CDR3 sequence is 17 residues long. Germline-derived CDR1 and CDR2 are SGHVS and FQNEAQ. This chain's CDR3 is CASSEVTTGTIQEAQYF. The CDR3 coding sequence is TGTGCCAGCAGTGAAGTGACGACAGGGACCATTCAAGAGGCCCAGTACTTC.

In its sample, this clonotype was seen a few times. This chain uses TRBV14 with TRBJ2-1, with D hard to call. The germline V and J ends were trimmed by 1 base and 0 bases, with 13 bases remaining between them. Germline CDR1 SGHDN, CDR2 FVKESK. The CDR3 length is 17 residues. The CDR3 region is CASSQARGMDSYNEQFF. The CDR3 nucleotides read TGTGCCAGCAGCCAAGCCCGTGGGATGGACTCCTACAATGAGCAGTTCTTC.

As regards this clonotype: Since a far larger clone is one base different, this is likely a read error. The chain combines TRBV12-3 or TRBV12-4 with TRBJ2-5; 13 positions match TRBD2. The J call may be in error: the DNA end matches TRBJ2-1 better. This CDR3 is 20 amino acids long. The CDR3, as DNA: TGTGCCAGCAGTCCAAATCCGGGACTAGCGGGACTCCGAGACTACAATGAGCAGTTCTTC. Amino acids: CASSPNPGLAGLRDYNEQFF.

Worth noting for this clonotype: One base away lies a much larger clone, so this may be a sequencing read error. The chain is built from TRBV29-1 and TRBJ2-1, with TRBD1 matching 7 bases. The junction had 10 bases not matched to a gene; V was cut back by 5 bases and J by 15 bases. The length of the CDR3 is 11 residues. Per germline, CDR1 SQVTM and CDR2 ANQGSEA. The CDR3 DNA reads TGCAGCGTTATTACAGGGGAAGCTCCGTTCTTC. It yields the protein CSVITGEAPFF.

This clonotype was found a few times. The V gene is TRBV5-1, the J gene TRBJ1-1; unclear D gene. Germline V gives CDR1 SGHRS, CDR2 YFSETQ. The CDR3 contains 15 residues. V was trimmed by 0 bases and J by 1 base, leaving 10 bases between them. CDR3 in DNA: TGCGCCAGCAGCTTGGTTCTCGACGGGAACACTGAAGCTTTCTTT. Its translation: CASSLVLDGNTEAFF.

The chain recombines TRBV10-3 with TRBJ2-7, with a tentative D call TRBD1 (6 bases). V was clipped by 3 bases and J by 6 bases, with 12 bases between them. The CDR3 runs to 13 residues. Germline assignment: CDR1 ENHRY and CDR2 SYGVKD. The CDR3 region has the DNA TGTGCCATCAGTGATACCTCAGGGGCCGAGCAGTACTTC. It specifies CAISDTSGAEQYF.

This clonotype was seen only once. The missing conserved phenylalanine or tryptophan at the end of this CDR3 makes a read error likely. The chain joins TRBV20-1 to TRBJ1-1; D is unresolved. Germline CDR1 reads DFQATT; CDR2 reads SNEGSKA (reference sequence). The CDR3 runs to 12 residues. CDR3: CSARDPDTEAFS. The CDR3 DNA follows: TGCAGTGCCAGAGATCCCGACACTGAAGCTTTCTCT.

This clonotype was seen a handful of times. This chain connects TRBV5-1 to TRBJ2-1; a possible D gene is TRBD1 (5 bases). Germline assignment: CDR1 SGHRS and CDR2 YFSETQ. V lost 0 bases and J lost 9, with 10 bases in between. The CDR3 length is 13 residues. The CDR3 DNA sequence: TGCGCCAGCAGCTTGGGCAGGGATACTGAGCAGTTCTTC. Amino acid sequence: CASSLGRDTEQFF. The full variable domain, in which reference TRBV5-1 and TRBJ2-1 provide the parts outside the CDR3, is KAGVTQTPRYLIKTRGQQVTLSCSPISGHRSVSWYQQTPGQGLQFLFEYFSETQRNKGNFPGRFSGRQFSNSRSEMNVSTLELGDSALYLCASSLGRDTEQFFGPGTRLTVL.